This T cell receptor beta chain was captured by sequencing in a study of early T cells in non-severe SARS-CoV-2 infection. In the study overall: Unpaired chains resulted from sequencing bulk RNA of unsorted whole blood. Study-wide findings and caveats: CD4 and private specificities were missed by VDJdb matching, which favored anti-spike CD8 responses.

The germline CDR1 and CDR2 sequences are MNHEY and SMNVEV (reference sequence). The CDR3 consists of 18 residues. Trimming pared 5 bases from V and 0 bases from J, leaving 22 bases between. Individual cDNA molecules each received unique molecular identifiers attached to them. TCRdb ran MiXCR on the 5' RACE reads and lists one entry per CDR3 protein. The sample includes tens of thousands of distinct CDR3 sequences, 5% of them seen just once. The sample holds many counts of this clonotype. Antigen: not known. The V gene is TRBV27, the J gene TRBJ1-1, with a tentative D call TRBD1 (6 bases). The clonotype comes from an adult who was a healthcare worker with PCR-confirmed SARS-CoV-2 infection or an uninfected control (not recorded which). The source material was whole blood. The CDR3 sequence is CASSPFTSGGRVNTEAFF. The CDR3 nucleotides are TGTGCCAGCAGTCCGTTTACTTCCGGGGGGCGTGTGAACACTGAAGCTTTCTTT.